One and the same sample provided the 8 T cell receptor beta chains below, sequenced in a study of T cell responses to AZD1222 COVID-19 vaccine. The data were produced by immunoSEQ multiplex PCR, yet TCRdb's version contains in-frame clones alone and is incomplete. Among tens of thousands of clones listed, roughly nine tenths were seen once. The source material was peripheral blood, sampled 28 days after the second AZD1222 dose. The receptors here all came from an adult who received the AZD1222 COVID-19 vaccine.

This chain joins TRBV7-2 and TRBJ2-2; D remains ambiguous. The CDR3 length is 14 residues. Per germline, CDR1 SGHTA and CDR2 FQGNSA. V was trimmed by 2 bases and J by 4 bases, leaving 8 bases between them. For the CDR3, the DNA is TGTGCCAGCAGCTTAAGTCAACTCACCGGGGAGCTGTTTTTT. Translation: CASSLSQLTGELFF.

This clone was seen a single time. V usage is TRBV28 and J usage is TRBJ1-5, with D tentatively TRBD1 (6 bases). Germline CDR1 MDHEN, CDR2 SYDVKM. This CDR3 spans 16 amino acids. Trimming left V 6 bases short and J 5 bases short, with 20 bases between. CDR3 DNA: TGTGCCAGCAGCATGGAGACAGGTCCCCTCCATCAGCCCCAGCATTTT. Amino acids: CASSMETGPLHQPQHF.

This CDR3 is CASSFWAGGNEKLFF. As DNA, the CDR3 is TGTGCCAGCAGTTTTTGGGCAGGGGGAAATGAAAAACTGTTTTTT. This sequence joins TRBV28 and TRBJ1-4; 7 nucleotides line up with TRBD1. The CDR3 contains 15 residues. With 3 bases clipped from V and 5 bases from J, the junction kept 6 bases outside the gene matches. Germline-derived CDR1 and CDR2 are MDHEN and SYDVKM. Filled out from reference TRBV28 and TRBJ1-4, the complete variable domain reads DVKVTQSSRYLVKRTGEKVFLECVQDMDHENMFWYRQDPGLGLRLIYFSYDVKMKEKGDIPEGYSVSREKKERFSLILESASTNQTSMYLCASSFWAGGNEKLFFGSGTQLSVL.

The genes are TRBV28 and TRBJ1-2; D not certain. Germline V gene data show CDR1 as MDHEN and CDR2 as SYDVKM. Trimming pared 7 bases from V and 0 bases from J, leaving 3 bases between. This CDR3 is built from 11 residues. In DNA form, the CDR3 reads TGTGCCAGCACCTCTAACTATGGCTACACCTTC. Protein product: CASTSNYGYTF.

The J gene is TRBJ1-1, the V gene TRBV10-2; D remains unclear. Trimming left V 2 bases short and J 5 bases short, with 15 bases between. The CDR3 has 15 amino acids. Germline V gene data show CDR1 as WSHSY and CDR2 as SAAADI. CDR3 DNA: TGCGCCAGCAGTGAGGGGAGGGCGAGTGGTACTGAAGCTTTCTTT. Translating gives CASSEGRASGTEAFF.

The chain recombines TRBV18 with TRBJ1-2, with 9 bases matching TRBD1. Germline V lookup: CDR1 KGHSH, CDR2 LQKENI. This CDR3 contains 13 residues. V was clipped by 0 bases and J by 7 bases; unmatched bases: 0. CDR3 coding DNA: TGTGCCAGCTCACCACCGACAGGGGGTGGCTACACCTTC. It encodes CASSPPTGGGYTF.

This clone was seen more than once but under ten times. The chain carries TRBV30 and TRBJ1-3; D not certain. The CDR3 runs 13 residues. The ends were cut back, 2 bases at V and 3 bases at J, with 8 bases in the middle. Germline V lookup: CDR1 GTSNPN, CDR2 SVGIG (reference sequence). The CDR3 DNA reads TGTGCCTGGAGTATCGGTAATGGAAACACCATATATTTT. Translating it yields CAWSIGNGNTIYF.

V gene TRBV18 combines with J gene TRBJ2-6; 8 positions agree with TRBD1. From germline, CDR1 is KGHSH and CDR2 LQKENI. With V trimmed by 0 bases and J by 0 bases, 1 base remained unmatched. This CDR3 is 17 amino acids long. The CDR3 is CASSPPTGGSGANVLTF. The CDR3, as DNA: TGTGCCAGCTCACCACCAACAGGGGGCTCTGGGGCCAACGTCCTGACTTTC. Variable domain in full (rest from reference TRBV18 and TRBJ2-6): NAGVMQNPRHLVRRRGQEARLRCSPMKGHSHVYWYRQLPEEGLKFMVYLQKENIIDESGMPKERFSAEFPKEGPSILRIQQVVRGDSAAYFCASSPPTGGSGANVLTFGAGSRLTVL.